This T cell receptor (beta chain) appears in the sequencing data of a study of T cell responses to AZD1222 COVID-19 vaccine. Repertoires were generated with immunoSEQ multiplex PCR, while TCRdb's copy carries only in-frame clones and drops some. The sample holds around 99,000 clones, about 85% seen once. Comment on this clone: The antigen is undetermined. The same CDR3 arises from other DNA sequences in this sample as well.

Findings of the study overall: A reported finding is that nearly half of spike-specific TCRs target unmutated variant regions. Donor demographics were predominantly white British with a female majority; clonal diversity may be underestimated.

V dropped 6 bases and J dropped 1 base, with 3 bases sitting between them. There are 10 residues in the CDR3. CDR1 DFQATT and CDR2 SNEGSKA come from the germline V gene (reference sequence). This TCR was sampled from an adult in good health. The source material was peripheral blood, sampled on day 0 of AZD1222 vaccination. The rearrangement joins TRBV20-1 to TRBJ2-5; D gene uncertain. CDR3 DNA: TGCAGTGCGAGCCAAGAGACCCAGTACTTC. This encodes CSASQETQYF.